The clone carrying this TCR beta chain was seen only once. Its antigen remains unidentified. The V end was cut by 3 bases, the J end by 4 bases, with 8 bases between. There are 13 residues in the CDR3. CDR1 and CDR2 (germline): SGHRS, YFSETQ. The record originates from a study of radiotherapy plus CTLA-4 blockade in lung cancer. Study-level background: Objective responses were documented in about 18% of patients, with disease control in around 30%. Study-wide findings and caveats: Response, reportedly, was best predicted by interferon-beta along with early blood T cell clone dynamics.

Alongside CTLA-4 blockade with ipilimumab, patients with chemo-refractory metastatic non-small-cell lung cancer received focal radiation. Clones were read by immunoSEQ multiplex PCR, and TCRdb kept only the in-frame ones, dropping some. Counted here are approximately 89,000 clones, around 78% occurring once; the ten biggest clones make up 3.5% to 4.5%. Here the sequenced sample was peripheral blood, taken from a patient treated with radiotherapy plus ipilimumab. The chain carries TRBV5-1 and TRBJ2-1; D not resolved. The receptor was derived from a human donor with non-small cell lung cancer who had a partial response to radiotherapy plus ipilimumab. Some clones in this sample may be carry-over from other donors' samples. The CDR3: CASSSTAYNEQFF. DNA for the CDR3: TGCGCCAGCAGCTCCACAGCATACAATGAGCAGTTCTTC.